This TCR beta chain was recorded in a study of monozygotic twins with cystic fibrosis. As for the study in general: Around 3 micrograms of fragmented DNA underwent around 14 PCR cycles for library preparation.

Generated by immunoSEQ multiplex PCR, the TCRdb table keeps only in-frame clones and is missing some. The profile shows about 19,000 clones, approximately 96% of them singletons. Only one count was recorded for this clone. Its specificity is unknown. This CDR3 region has 16 residues. Germline trimming cut 0 bases from V and 3 bases from J; bases unmatched to any gene: 6. Germline V gene lookup returns CDR1 WNHNN and CDR2 SYGVQD (reference sequence). Study outcomes and limitations: Low clonality (median approximately 0.0095) suggested a mostly naive repertoire.

The sequencing sample was made of blood. This clonotype originated in a woman in her 30s with cystic fibrosis. This chain uses TRBV10-1 with TRBJ2-3; 7 nucleotides line up with TRBD2. This CDR3 is CASSESWGGETDTQYF. CDR3 bases: TGCGCCAGCAGTGAGTCGTGGGGGGGTGAGACAGATACGCAGTATTTT.